This paragraph covers one T cell receptor (beta chain) sequence. What it recognizes is unknown. This entry comes from a study of T cell repertoires in cytomegalovirus infection. Study-level results: Cumulative frequency of public TCR beta families picked out carriers of CMV plus the relevant HLA.

TCRdb processed the reads anew with MiXCR; each CDR3 protein has one entry. Found here are some 560,000 distinct CDR3 sequences, just under 40% of them singletons; the top ten hold about 46%. Trimming at V came to 5 bases and at J to 5 bases, leaving 6 bases not matched to a gene. CDR1 is SGHVS, CDR2 FNYEAQ, per germline. The CDR3 is 15 amino acids. The V gene is TRBV7-6, the J gene TRBJ1-4; TRBD1 matches 9 bases. This receptor was obtained from a human donor in good health (CMV status not recorded). Some clones in this sample may be carry-over from other donors' samples. The material was cultured PBMCs, obtained from culture after CMV antigen stimulation. This CDR3 is CASSTGQGENEKLFF. In nucleotides, the CDR3 is TGTGCCAGCAGCACGGGACAGGGCGAGAATGAAAAACTGTTTTTT.